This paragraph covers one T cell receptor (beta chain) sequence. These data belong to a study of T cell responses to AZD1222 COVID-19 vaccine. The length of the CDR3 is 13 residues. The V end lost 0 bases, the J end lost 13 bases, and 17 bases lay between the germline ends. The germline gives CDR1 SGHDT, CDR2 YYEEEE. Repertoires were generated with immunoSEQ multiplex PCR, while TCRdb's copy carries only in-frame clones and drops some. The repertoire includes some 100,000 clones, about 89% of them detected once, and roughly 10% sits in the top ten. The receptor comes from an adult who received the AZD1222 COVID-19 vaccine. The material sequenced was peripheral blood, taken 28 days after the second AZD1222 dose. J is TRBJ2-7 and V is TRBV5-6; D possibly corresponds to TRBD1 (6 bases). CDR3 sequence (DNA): TGTGCCAGCAGCTTGGCCGGGACACGCAGCGAATACTTC. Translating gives CASSLAGTRSEYF. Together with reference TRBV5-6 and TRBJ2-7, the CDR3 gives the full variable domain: DAGVTQSPTHLIKTRGQQVTLRCSPKSGHDTVSWYQQALGQGPQFIFQYYEEEERQRGNFPDRFSGHQFPNYSSELNVNALLLGDSALYLCASSLAGTRSEYFGPGTRLTVT.